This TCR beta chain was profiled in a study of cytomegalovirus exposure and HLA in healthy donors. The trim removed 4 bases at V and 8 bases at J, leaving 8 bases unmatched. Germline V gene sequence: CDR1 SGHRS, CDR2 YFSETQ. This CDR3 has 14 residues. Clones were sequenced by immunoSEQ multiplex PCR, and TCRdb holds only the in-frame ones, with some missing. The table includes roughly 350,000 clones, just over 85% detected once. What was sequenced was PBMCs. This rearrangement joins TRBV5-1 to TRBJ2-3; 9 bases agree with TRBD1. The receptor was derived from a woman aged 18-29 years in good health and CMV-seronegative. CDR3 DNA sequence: TGCGCCAGCAGCGGGACAGGGACCACACCTACGCAGTATTTT. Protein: CASSGTGTTPTQYF. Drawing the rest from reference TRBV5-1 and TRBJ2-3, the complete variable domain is KAGVTQTPRYLIKTRGQQVTLSCSPISGHRSVSWYQQTPGQGLQFLFEYFSETQRNKGNFPGRFSGRQFSNSRSEMNVSTLELGDSALYLCASSGTGTTPTQYFGPGTRLTVL.